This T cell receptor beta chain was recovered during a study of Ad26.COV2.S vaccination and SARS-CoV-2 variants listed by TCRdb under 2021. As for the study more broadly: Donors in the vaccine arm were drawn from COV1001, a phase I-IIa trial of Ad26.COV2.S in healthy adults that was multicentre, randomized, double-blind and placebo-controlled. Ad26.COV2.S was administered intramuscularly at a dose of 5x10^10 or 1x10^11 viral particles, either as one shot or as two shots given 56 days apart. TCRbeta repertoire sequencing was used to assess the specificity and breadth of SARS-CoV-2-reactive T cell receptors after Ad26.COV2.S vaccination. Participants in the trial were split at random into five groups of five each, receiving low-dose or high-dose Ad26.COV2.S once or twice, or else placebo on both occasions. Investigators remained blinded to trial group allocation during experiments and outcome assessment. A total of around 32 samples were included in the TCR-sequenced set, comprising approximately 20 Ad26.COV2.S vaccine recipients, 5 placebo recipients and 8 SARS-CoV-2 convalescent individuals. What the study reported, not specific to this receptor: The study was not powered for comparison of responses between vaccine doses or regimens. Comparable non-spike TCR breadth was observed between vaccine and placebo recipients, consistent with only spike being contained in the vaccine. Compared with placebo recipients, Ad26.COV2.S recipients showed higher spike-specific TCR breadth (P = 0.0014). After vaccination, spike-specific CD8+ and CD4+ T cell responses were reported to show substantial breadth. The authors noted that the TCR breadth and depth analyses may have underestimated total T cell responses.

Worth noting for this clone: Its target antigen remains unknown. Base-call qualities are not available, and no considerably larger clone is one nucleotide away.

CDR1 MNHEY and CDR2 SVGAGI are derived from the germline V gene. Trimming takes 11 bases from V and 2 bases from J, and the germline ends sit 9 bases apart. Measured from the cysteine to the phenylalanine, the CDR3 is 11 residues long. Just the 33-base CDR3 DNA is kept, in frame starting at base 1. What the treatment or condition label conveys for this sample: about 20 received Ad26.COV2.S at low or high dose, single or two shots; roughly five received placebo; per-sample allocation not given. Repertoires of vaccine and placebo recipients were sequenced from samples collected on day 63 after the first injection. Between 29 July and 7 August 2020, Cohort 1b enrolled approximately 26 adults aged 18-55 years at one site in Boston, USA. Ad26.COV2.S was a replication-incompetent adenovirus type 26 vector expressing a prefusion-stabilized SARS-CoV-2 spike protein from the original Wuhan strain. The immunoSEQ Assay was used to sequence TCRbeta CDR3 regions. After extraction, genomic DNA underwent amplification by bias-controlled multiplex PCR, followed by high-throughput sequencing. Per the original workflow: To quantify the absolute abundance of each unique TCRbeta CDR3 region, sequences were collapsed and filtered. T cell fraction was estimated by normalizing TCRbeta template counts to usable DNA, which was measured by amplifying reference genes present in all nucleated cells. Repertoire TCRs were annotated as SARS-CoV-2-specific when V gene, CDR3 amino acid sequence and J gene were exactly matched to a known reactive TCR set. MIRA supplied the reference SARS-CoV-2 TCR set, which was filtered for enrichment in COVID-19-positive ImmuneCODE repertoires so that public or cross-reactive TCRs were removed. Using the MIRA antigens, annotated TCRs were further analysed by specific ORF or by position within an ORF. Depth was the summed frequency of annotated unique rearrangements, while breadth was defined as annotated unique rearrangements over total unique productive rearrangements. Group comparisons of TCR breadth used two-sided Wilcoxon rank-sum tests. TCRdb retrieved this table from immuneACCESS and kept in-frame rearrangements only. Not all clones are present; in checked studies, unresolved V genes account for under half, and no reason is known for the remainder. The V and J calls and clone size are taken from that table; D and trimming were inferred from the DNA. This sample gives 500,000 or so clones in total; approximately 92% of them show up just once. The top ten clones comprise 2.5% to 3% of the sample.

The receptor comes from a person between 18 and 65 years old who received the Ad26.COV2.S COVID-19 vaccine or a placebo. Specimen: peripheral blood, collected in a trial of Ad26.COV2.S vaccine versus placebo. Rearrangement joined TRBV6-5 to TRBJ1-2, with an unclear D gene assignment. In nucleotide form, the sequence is TGTGCCGCCCAGAAAAACTATGGCTACACCTTC. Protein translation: CAAQKNYGYTF.